This T cell receptor beta chain came from a study of blood T cell repertoires in COVID-19. As for the study in general: COVID-19 samples from acute and convalescent phases originated in the United States, Italy and Spain. The analysed material was cDNA or gDNA that came from T cells, B-cell-depleted T cells, or PBMCs.

The germline V gene has CDR1 SEHNR and CDR2 FQNEAQ (reference sequence). V lost 7 bases to trimming and J lost 4 bases, with 4 bases between them. This CDR3 contains 11 residues. Original handling: Amplification of reference gene primers was used by the study to estimate nucleated cell counts. Measured with immunoSEQ multiplex PCR; TCRdb has only the in-frame clones, and not every one. That table supplies the V and J calls and clone size; D and trimming were determined from the DNA. Of about 150,000 clones detected, around 90% appear once; the ten largest clones hold about 4.2%. This clone was found once.

Material: peripheral blood. The rearrangement uses TRBV7-9 and TRBJ2-2; unclear D gene. The TCR originated in a woman aged 55 to 70 with active or convalescent COVID-19. The CDR3 protein is CASISTGELFF. The CDR3 nucleotides are TGTGCCAGCATCAGCACCGGGGAGCTGTTTTTT.